Each of the 16 T cell receptor beta chains below was sequenced from the same sample in a study of Ad26.COV2.S vaccination and SARS-CoV-2 variants. Some clones are missing from TCRdb's copy, which holds only in-frame ones; the method was immunoSEQ multiplex PCR. The table shows roughly 100,000 clones, with 60% to 85% occurring only once. The sample here was peripheral blood, taken after recovery from COVID-19. These receptors all stem from a human donor who had recovered from COVID-19.

This chain links TRBV5-1 with TRBJ2-2; no reliable D call. V dropped 0 bases and J dropped 7 bases, with 7 bases sitting between them. In germline, CDR1 is SGHRS, CDR2 YFSETQ. The CDR3 has 13 residues. In DNA, the CDR3 is TGCGCCAGCAGCTTGGAGACGGTCGGGGAGCTGTTTTTT. Amino acids: CASSLETVGELFF.

The chain joins TRBV5-1 to TRBJ2-7; 8 nucleotides agree with TRBD2. V shed 5 bases and J 1 base; nucleotides not matched to a gene: 5. CDR1 is SGHRS and CDR2 is YFSETQ in the germline V gene. This CDR3 region has 14 residues. DNA of the CDR3: TGCGCCAGCAGTCTAGCGGGTGAGTCCTACGAGCAGTACTTC. This codes for CASSLAGESYEQYF.

The chain uses TRBV2 and TRBJ2-4, with D possibly being TRBD1 (7 bases). The CDR3 has 16 amino acids. Trimming took off 7 bases at V and 4 bases at J, with 20 bases between the two ends. In germline, CDR1 is SNHLY, CDR2 FYNNEI. CDR3 in amino acids: CASTHEGAGRKNIQYF. The CDR3 DNA sequence: TGTGCCAGCACTCACGAGGGGGCGGGGAGAAAAAACATTCAGTACTTC.

This clone was seen only a few times. CDR3 amino acids: CASSSPGLNTEAFF. Written as DNA, the CDR3 is TGTGCCAGCAGCTCCCCCGGATTGAACACTGAAGCTTTCTTT. The V gene is TRBV11-2, the J gene TRBJ1-1; D ambiguous. The germline CDR1 and CDR2 sequences are SGHAT and FQNNGV. V lost 4 bases and J lost 0, with 9 bases in between. CDR3 size: 14 residues.

The chain recombines TRBV15 with TRBJ2-7; possibly TRBD1 for D (5 bases). Looked up from germline, CDR1 is LNHNV and CDR2 is YYDKDF (reference sequence). This CDR3 region has 13 residues. V dropped 3 bases and J dropped 1 base, with 7 bases sitting between them. CDR3 region: CATSRDTSYEQYF. For the CDR3, the DNA is TGTGCCACCAGCAGGGACACTTCCTACGAGCAGTACTTC.

This chain uses TRBV10-3 with TRBJ1-1; the D is unclear. With 6 bases removed from V and 6 bases from J, the gap between germline ends came to 17 bases. Germline V gene sequence: CDR1 ENHRY, CDR2 SYGVKD. The CDR3 runs 14 residues. The CDR3: CAIRDGSWWAEAFF. The DNA for the CDR3 is TGTGCCATCAGGGACGGATCTTGGTGGGCTGAAGCTTTCTTT.

The CDR3 coding sequence is TGTGCCAGCAGTGCAGAGGGCAATCAGCCCCAGCATTTT. Amino acids: CASSAEGNQPQHF. The chain couples TRBV6-4 to TRBJ1-5, with D hard to call. Per germline, CDR1 MRHNA and CDR2 SNTAGT. The CDR3 contains 13 residues. V was clipped by 4 bases and J by 2 bases, with 6 bases between them.

Only one count was recorded for this clone. The chain carries TRBV7-2 and TRBJ2-5; tentatively, D is TRBD1 (5 bases). V was clipped by 4 bases and J by 2 bases, with 14 bases between them. CDR3 length: 15 amino acids. Germline V lookup: CDR1 SGHTA, CDR2 FQGNSA. The CDR3 here is CASSYTRQPQETQYF. In nucleotides, the CDR3 is TGTGCCAGCAGCTATACCCGACAGCCGCAAGAGACCCAGTACTTC.

V and J are TRBV19 and TRBJ2-3; D is possibly TRBD1 or TRBD2 (5 bases each). Trimming took 8 bases from V and 9 from J, leaving 18 bases between them. The CDR3 is made up of 13 amino acids. Germline lookup yields CDR1 LNHDA and CDR2 SQIVND (reference sequence). The CDR3: CASHPTGTETQYF. The CDR3 nucleotides are TGTGCCAGTCATCCCACTGGGACGGAGACGCAGTATTTT. Based on the CDR3 plus reference TRBV19 and TRBJ2-3, the full variable domain is DGGITQSPKYLFRKEGQNVTLSCEQNLNHDAMYWYRQDPGQGLRLIYYSQIVNDFQKGDIAEGYSVSREKKESFPLTVTSAQKNPTAFYLCASHPTGTETQYFGPGTRLTVL.

The chain has TRBV2 and TRBJ1-2, with a tentative D call TRBD1 (5 bases). Trimming stripped 7 bases from V and 6 bases from J, with 18 bases between. The CDR3 is 14 residues long. The germline V gene encodes CDR1 SNHLY and CDR2 FYNNEI. The CDR3 spells CASTVTGEDHGYTF. The CDR3 nucleotides are TGTGCCAGCACTGTTACGGGGGAGGATCATGGCTACACCTTC.

The V gene is TRBV29-1, the J gene TRBJ2-7; D is perhaps TRBD2 (6 bases). Trimming removed 1 base at V and 7 bases at J, with 11 bases between. Germline V gene lookup returns CDR1 SQVTM and CDR2 ANQGSEA. This CDR3 is 12 amino acids long. In nucleotides, the CDR3 is TGCAGCGTTGAAGGGGACTTTGGAGAGCAGTACTTC. Protein sequence: CSVEGDFGEQYF.

The V and J genes are TRBV19 and TRBJ1-2; 7 bases align to TRBD1. V lost 8 bases, J lost 8 bases, and 14 bases stayed unmatched. CDR1 and CDR2 (germline): LNHDA, SQIVND (reference sequence). The CDR3 is made up of 14 amino acids. CDR3 region: CASAGTADLGGYTF. CDR3 sequence (DNA): TGTGCCAGTGCCGGGACAGCCGACCTTGGGGGCTACACCTTC.

This clone was detected only once. The chain couples TRBV5-6 to TRBJ2-3, with 12 bases aligning to TRBD2. This CDR3 is built from 17 residues. Germline loops: CDR1 SGHDT, CDR2 YYEEEE. Trimming at V came to 1 base and at J to 4 bases, leaving 7 bases not matched to a gene. Here the CDR3 reads CASSLRASGGAPDTQYF. CDR3 DNA: TGTGCCAGCAGCTTGAGGGCTAGCGGGGGGGCCCCAGATACGCAGTATTTT.

This sequence joins TRBV7-7 and TRBJ2-1, with TRBD1 identical over 11 bases. The ends lost 2 bases at V and 9 bases at J; junction bases unmatched: 12. The germline V gene has CDR1 SSHAT and CDR2 FNYEAQ (reference sequence). This CDR3 has 17 amino acids. This chain's CDR3 is CASSLSVLGQGAREQFF. In DNA, the CDR3 is TGTGCCAGCAGCTTATCTGTCCTCGGACAGGGGGCACGTGAGCAGTTCTTC.

The V and J genes are TRBV7-2 and TRBJ2-7, with 7 bases identical to TRBD1. Looked up from germline, CDR1 is SGHTA and CDR2 is FQGNSA. The ends lost 4 bases at V and 7 bases at J; junction bases unmatched: 13. CDR3 size: 15 residues. For the CDR3, the DNA is TGTGCCAGCAGCTCGCCTACAGGGGCCCCGGGAGAGCAGTACTTC. It codes for CASSSPTGAPGEQYF.

The rearrangement links TRBV3-1 (or the pseudogene TRBV3-2) to TRBJ2-5; D might be TRBD2 (7 bases). Germline V gene lookup returns CDR1 LGHDT and CDR2 YNNKEL (reference sequence). Trimming cost V 1 base and J 5 bases, with 14 bases left between them. The CDR3 runs to 15 residues. CDR3 DNA: TGTGCCAGCAGCCAAGGGGGGGGCAGGTGGGAGACCCAGTACTTC. Translation: CASSQGGGRWETQYF.